A selection of T cell receptor beta chains follows, all from one sample in a study of identical twins. TCRdb recomputed calls from the 5' RACE reads with MiXCR, one row per CDR3 protein. The table lists 550,000 to 800,000 distinct CDR3 sequences, around 7.4% of them singletons. The sample was also reused in another study, on yellow fever vaccine responses in identical twins.

Sequences were obtained from PBMCs. The receptors come from a woman younger than 30 in good health. Both conserved end residues are part of each CDR3. D genes are given only for firm matches. Where a row states a size, it is once, few, many or the class of an expanded clone; other rows omit it.

TRBJ2-7 . TRBV7-6 few CASSLEEGHEQYF TGTGCCAGCAGCTTAGAAGAGGGCCACGAGCAGTACTTC
TRBJ2-1 . TRBV3-1 . CASSRTLGGEQFF TGTGCCAGCAGCCGAACCCTCGGGGGTGAGCAGTTCTTC
TRBJ1-5 . TRBV10-3 many CAISAAGSNQPQHF TGTGCCATCAGTGCGGCAGGGAGCAATCAGCCCCAGCATTTT
TRBJ2-1 . TRBV7-2 many CASSLAGHLYNEQFF TGTGCCAGCAGCTTAGCCGGGCACCTATACAATGAGCAGTTCTTC
TRBJ2-7 . TRBV20-1 . CSARDRGRSLYEQYF TGCAGTGCTAGAGACCGGGGGCGCTCCCTCTACGAGCAGTACTTC
TRBJ2-3 TRBD2 TRBV6-1 few CASSKPGLAPAYNTDTQYF TGTGCCAGCAGCAAGCCGGGACTAGCCCCAGCCTATAACACAGATACGCAGTATTTT
TRBJ1-5 . TRBV28 . CASSILRAGQPQHF TGTGCCAGCTCAATACTCCGGGCAGGTCAGCCCCAGCATTTT
TRBJ2-2 . TRBV4-1 few CASSSKKGSHLNTGELFF TGCGCCAGCAGCTCCAAGAAGGGGAGTCATCTAAACACCGGGGAGCTGTTTTTT
TRBJ2-1 TRBD2 TRBV7-8 few CASSFGGLAGDNEQFF TGTGCCAGCAGCTTCGGCGGACTAGCGGGAGACAATGAGCAGTTCTTC
TRBJ2-1 TRBD2 TRBV5-5 . CASSNSGRIYNEQFF TGTGCCAGCAGCAATAGCGGGAGAATCTACAATGAGCAGTTCTTC
TRBJ1-4 . TRBV11-2 . CASSFAPGGEKLFF TGTGCCAGCAGCTTTGCCCCGGGCGGTGAAAAACTGTTTTTT
TRBJ2-2 . TRBV10-3 many CAISSQEPNTGELFF TGTGCCATCAGTTCACAGGAGCCGAACACCGGGGAGCTGTTTTTT
TRBJ2-5 TRBD2 TRBV24-1 few CATSDLPGLARRARETQYF TGTGCCACCAGTGACCTCCCGGGACTAGCGAGGAGGGCGAGAGAGACCCAGTACTTC
TRBJ2-7 . TRBV7-3 few CASSLGLSYEQYF TGTGCCAGCAGCCTAGGACTGTCCTACGAGCAGTACTTC
TRBJ1-1 TRBD1 TRBV6-1 few CASSELAGGGEAFF TGTGCCAGCAGTGAATTGGCAGGGGGCGGTGAAGCTTTCTTT
TRBJ1-4 . TRBV20-1 many CSAIGGEKLFF TGCAGTGCTATAGGGGGTGAAAAACTGTTTTTT
TRBJ2-1 TRBD2 TRBV7-9 many CASSLLAGGSKVEQFF TGTGCCAGCAGCTTACTAGCGGGAGGTAGTAAGGTTGAGCAGTTCTTC
TRBJ2-2 TRBD1 TRBV2 few CASSEPSDGQGVVELFF TGTGCCAGCAGTGAACCCTCGGACGGACAGGGGGTCGTGGAGCTGTTTTTT
TRBJ1-3 . TRBV10-3 many CAIMRDGSGNTIYF TGTGCCATCATGAGGGACGGCTCTGGAAACACCATATATTTT
TRBJ2-2 . TRBV11-2 . CASSFISGANTGELFF TGTGCCAGCAGCTTTATATCAGGGGCGAACACCGGGGAGCTGTTTTTT
TRBJ2-1 TRBD1 TRBV12-3/TRBV12-4 . CASSITTGYNEQFF TGTGCCAGCAGTATCACGACAGGGTACAATGAGCAGTTCTTC
TRBJ2-1 . TRBV6-1 many CASTSSVSYNEQFF TGTGCCAGCACCTCTAGCGTCTCCTACAATGAGCAGTTCTTC
TRBJ2-2 TRBD2 TRBV29-1 few CSVGGLVGELFF TGCAGCGTTGGCGGACTAGTAGGGGAGCTGTTTTTT
TRBJ2-7 TRBD2 TRBV5-1 few CASSPYLASGTYEQYF TGCGCCAGCAGCCCCTACCTGGCTAGCGGGACGTACGAGCAGTACTTC
TRBJ2-1 TRBD2 TRBV12-3/TRBV12-4 few CASSPWGGEGLGVEQFF TGTGCCAGCAGTCCTTGGGGGGGGGAGGGCCTCGGGGTTGAGCAGTTCTTC
TRBJ2-2 . TRBV5-1 many CASSLAANTGELFF TGCGCCAGCAGCTTGGCAGCGAACACCGGGGAGCTGTTTTTT
TRBJ1-2 TRBD1 TRBV11-2 few CASRQSPTGTAGFYGYTF TGTGCCAGCAGACAAAGTCCGACCGGGACAGCCGGATTCTATGGCTACACCTTC
TRBJ2-7 . TRBV2 few CASSGLRGRYEQYF TGTGCCAGCAGCGGGCTCAGGGGTCGATACGAGCAGTACTTC
TRBJ2-3 . TRBV2 few CASRADDWADTQYF TGTGCCAGCAGGGCGGACGATTGGGCAGATACGCAGTATTTT
TRBJ2-1 TRBD2 TRBV4-1 many CASSQSVKTGLAGGNEQFF TGCGCCAGCAGCCAATCCGTCAAGACGGGACTAGCGGGAGGCAATGAGCAGTTCTTC
TRBJ2-1 TRBD2 TRBV29-1 few CSVAKGTSGRGGEQFF TGCAGCGTCGCGAAAGGGACTAGCGGGAGGGGGGGTGAGCAGTTCTTC
TRBJ2-3 . TRBV4-1 many CASSPPGFTDTQYF TGCGCCAGCAGCCCACCGGGGTTCACAGATACGCAGTATTTT
TRBJ2-1 . TRBV4-1 few CASSQNRGGAYNEQFF TGCGCCAGCAGCCAAAATAGGGGGGGGGCCTACAATGAGCAGTTCTTC
TRBJ2-1 . TRBV12-3/TRBV12-4 many CASRPGLESYNEQFF TGTGCCAGCAGACCGGGACTCGAATCCTACAATGAGCAGTTCTTC
TRBJ2-5 TRBD2 TRBV12-3/TRBV12-4 many CASSPPGLAGGETQYF TGTGCCAGCAGCCCCCCGGGACTAGCGGGGGGAGAGACCCAGTACTTC
TRBJ2-7 TRBD2 TRBV7-7 few CASSLGGLNEQYF TGTGCCAGCAGCTTGGGGGGGTTAAACGAGCAGTACTTC
TRBJ2-3 TRBD1 TRBV6-6 few CASKQGNTDTQYF TGTGCCAGCAAACAGGGGAACACAGATACGCAGTATTTT
TRBJ2-1 TRBD2 TRBV10-1 few CASSGLEAGGQFF TGCGCCAGCAGTGGGTTGGAGGCGGGGGGCCAGTTCTTC
TRBJ2-7 TRBD1 TRBV29-1 . CSVSQGAGGEQYF TGCAGCGTTTCACAGGGGGCGGGCGGCGAGCAGTACTTC
TRBJ2-7 . TRBV6-1 . CASKKRVDTYEQYF TGTGCCAGCAAAAAACGAGTAGACACCTACGAGCAGTACTTC
TRBJ1-1 . TRBV3-1 many CASSLEGGVFSEAFF TGTGCCAGCAGCCTGGAGGGAGGGGTATTTTCTGAAGCTTTCTTT
TRBJ2-5 . TRBV5-1 few CASSLPLGRTTEETQYF TGCGCCAGCAGCTTGCCGCTGGGACGAACAACCGAAGAGACCCAGTACTTC
TRBJ2-1 . TRBV20-1 few CSAASRGQLSYNEQFF TGCAGCGCTGCTTCCCGGGGGCAACTCTCCTACAATGAGCAGTTCTTC
TRBJ1-1 . TRBV24-1 few CATSDPSGRRQGKKNTEAFF TGTGCCACCAGTGATCCCTCGGGAAGGAGGCAGGGAAAGAAGAACACTGAAGCTTTCTTT
TRBJ2-1 TRBD2 TRBV5-1 many CASTPLAGGYNEQFF TGCGCCAGCACCCCACTAGCGGGAGGATACAATGAGCAGTTCTTC
TRBJ2-6 . TRBV12-3/TRBV12-4 . CASSLTSSGANVLTF TGTGCCAGCAGTTTAACATCCTCTGGGGCCAACGTCCTGACTTTC
TRBJ1-1 . TRBV2 . CASRAGIRDTEVFF TGTGCCAGCAGGGCCGGGATAAGGGACACTGAAGTTTTCTTT
TRBJ2-5 . TRBV6-1 . CASSESQGTGETQYF TGTGCCAGCAGTGAGTCCCAGGGAACAGGGGAGACCCAGTACTTC
TRBJ2-2 . TRBV24-1 once CATSDLGELFF TGTGCCACCAGTGACCTCGGGGAGCTGTTTTTT
TRBJ2-7 TRBD2 TRBV2 few CASSTTSGRDREQYF TGTGCCAGCAGTACGACTAGCGGGAGGGACCGCGAGCAGTACTTC
TRBJ2-1 TRBD2 TRBV3-1 . CASSQSGRENEQFF TGTGCCAGCAGCCAAAGCGGGAGGGAAAATGAGCAGTTCTTC
TRBJ2-3 . TRBV7-9 few CASSLSGTLLNTQYF TGTGCCAGCAGCCTTTCCGGGACCTTACTAAATACGCAGTATTTT
TRBJ2-2 TRBD1 TRBV5-1 many CASSGGQGVGELFF TGCGCCAGCAGCGGAGGACAGGGGGTCGGGGAGCTGTTTTTT
TRBJ1-5 TRBD1 TRBV2 few CASSEAYRGNQPQHF TGTGCCAGCAGTGAAGCATACAGGGGTAATCAGCCCCAGCATTTT
TRBJ2-5 TRBD2 TRBV14 . CASSQGWFVTSGQETQYF TGTGCCAGCAGCCAAGGATGGTTTGTGACTAGCGGGCAAGAGACCCAGTACTTC
TRBJ2-7 TRBD2 TRBV20-1 few CSASFPSGEQYF TGCAGTGCTAGTTTCCCTAGCGGGGAGCAGTACTTC
TRBJ1-1 . TRBV12-3/TRBV12-4 many CASSPSGAVGTEAFF TGTGCCAGCAGCCCTTCCGGGGCAGTTGGGACTGAAGCTTTCTTT
TRBJ2-1 . TRBV9 . CASSEGLTSYNEQFF TGTGCCAGCAGCGAAGGACTAACCTCCTACAATGAGCAGTTCTTC
TRBJ2-7 . TRBV20-1 . CSARGTAVYEQYF TGCAGTGCTAGAGGGACGGCAGTCTACGAGCAGTACTTC